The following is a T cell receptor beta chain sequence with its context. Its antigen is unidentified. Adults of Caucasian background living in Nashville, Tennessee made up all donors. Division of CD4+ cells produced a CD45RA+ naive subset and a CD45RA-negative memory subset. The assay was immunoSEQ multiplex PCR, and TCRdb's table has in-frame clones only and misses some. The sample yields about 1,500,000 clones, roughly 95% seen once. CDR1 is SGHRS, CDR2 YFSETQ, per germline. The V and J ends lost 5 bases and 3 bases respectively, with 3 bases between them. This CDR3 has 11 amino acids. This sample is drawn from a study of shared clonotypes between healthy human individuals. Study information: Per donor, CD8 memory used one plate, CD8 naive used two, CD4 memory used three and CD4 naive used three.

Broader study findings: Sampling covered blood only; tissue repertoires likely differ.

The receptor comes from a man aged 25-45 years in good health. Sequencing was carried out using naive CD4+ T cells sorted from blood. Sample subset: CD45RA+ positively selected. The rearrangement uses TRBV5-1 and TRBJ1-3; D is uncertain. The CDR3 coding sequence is TGCGCCAGCAGAGATGGAAACACCATATATTTT. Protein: CASRDGNTIYF.